A few counts support the clone carrying this TCR beta chain. What it binds is unknown. The CDR3 has 14 amino acids. Trimming stripped 3 bases from V and 5 bases from J, with 13 bases between. CDR1 and CDR2 (germline): LNHNV, YYDKDF (reference sequence). The source of the sample is a study of Graves' ophthalmopathy and Graves' hyperthyroidism. Thyroid ultrasound, orbital computed tomography, TRAb, serum thyroxine and clinical symptoms formed the basis of diagnosis. Amplification targeted the TCR beta CDR3 regions, with RNA transcripts as the source material. The first-round RT-PCR employed HTBI primers together with the Qiagen OneStep RT-PCR kit. A multiplex PCR was then performed as the second round. TCRdb recomputed calls from the multiplex PCR reads with MiXCR, one row per CDR3 protein. The table has around 1,200,000 distinct CDR3 sequences, 36% seen once; the top ten hold around 10%. Study results and caveats: Most thyroid clonotypes expanded beyond 0.001 frequency were also found in blood. For separating ophthalmopathy from stable hyperthyroidism, a 13-signature model gave under 90% sensitivity and 80% to 84% specificity.

The source of this sequence is an adult man with Graves' hyperthyroidism. Sequencing was done on a sample of peripheral blood or thyroid tissue (not recorded which). This chain connects TRBV15 to TRBJ1-2, with D possibly matching TRBD1 (6 bases). CDR3 bases: TGTGCCACCAGCAGTAACAGGGTTATTTATGGCTACACCTTC. Protein sequence: CATSSNRVIYGYTF.